A single sample is the source of the 10 T cell receptor beta chains below, sequenced in a study of neurological immune-mediated disorders. Using its own MiXCR run on the 5' RACE reads, TCRdb lists one record per CDR3 protein. The data show roughly 18,000 distinct CDR3 sequences, with approximately 15% seen just once and 7.8% held by the top ten. The specimen was CD4+ T cells from blood. These receptors all stem from a woman aged 55 to 70 with HTLV-1-associated myelopathy (HAM/TSP).

A word on this clonotype: It is unclear where the CDR3 begins or ends on the DNA, so no DNA is shown, and the CDR3 is as TCRdb lists it. The genes are TRBV7-9 and TRBJ2-5; no check of the table's D call, TRBD1, against the DNA was made. The CDR3 adds up to 21 amino acids, both ends counted. Germline values: CDR1 SEHNR, CDR2 FQNEAQ (reference sequence). The CDR3: CASSFYICSATDRGLGETQYF.

This clonotype has at least ten counts. V gene TRBV29-1 combines with J gene TRBJ1-2, with D unresolved. The CDR3 extends over 12 amino acids. Trimming took 8 bases from V and 2 from J, leaving 12 bases between them. CDR1 and CDR2 from the germline V gene are SQVTM and ANQGSEA. Here the CDR3 reads CSFWRANYGYTF. The CDR3 nucleotides are TGCAGCTTTTGGCGGGCCAACTATGGCTACACCTTC.

The table lists this clonotype with many counts. This chain's CDR3 is CSASGPMNTEAFF. The CDR3 DNA follows: TGCAGTGCGAGTGGGCCGATGAACACTGAAGCTTTCTTT. The rearrangement joins TRBV20-1 to TRBJ1-1; D gene ambiguous. Trimming removed 6 bases from V and 0 bases from J, with 11 bases in between. The V gene's germline CDR1 is DFQATT and CDR2 SNEGSKA (reference sequence). This CDR3 region has 13 residues.

In its sample, this clonotype was seen many times. This chain joins TRBV5-1 and TRBJ2-7; TRBD1 aligns across 8 bases. Trimming at V came to 3 bases and at J to 2 bases, leaving 4 bases not matched to a gene. The CDR3 runs 14 residues. Germline loops: CDR1 SGHRS, CDR2 YFSETQ. The CDR3 bases are TGCGCCAGCAGCTCCGGGACAGGAACCTACGAGCAGTACTTC. Protein sequence: CASSSGTGTYEQYF.

This clonotype was picked up many times. The V gene is TRBV14, the J gene TRBJ1-2; no reliable D call. Trimming took 6 bases from V and 0 from J, leaving 8 bases between them. CDR3 length: 13 amino acids. The V gene's germline CDR1 is SGHDN and CDR2 FVKESK. The CDR3, as DNA: TGTGCCAGCAGTAGGAGATCTAACTATGGCTACACCTTC. Amino acids: CASSRRSNYGYTF. The variable domain in full, completed from reference TRBV14 and TRBJ1-2, reads EAGVTQFPSHSVIEKGQTVTLRCDPISGHDNLYWYRRVMGKEIKFLLHFVKESKQDESGMPNNRFLAERTGGTYSTLKVQPAELEDSGVYFCASSRRSNYGYTFGSGTRLTVV.

In this sample, this clonotype is medium-sized (0.01 to 0.1%). This chain links TRBV20-1 with TRBJ1-1; 7 bases match TRBD1. Germline trimming cut 0 bases from V and 4 bases from J; bases unmatched to any gene: 8. This CDR3 spans 15 amino acids. Germline assignment: CDR1 DFQATT and CDR2 SNEGSKA (reference sequence). The CDR3 DNA reads TGCAGTGCTAGAGATGCCAGGGGGATAGGCACTGAAGCTTTCTTT. Protein sequence: CSARDARGIGTEAFF.

This clonotype has ten or more counts. The chain's CDR3 is CASSERRRGGETQYF. CDR3 nucleotide sequence: TGCGCCAGCAGTGAGAGGCGGAGGGGTGGTGAGACCCAGTACTTC. V and J are TRBV10-2 and TRBJ2-5, with TRBD2 as a possible D gene (6 bases). From germline, CDR1 is WSHSY and CDR2 SAAADI. This CDR3 spans 15 amino acids. Trimming removed 2 bases at V and 5 bases at J, with 15 bases between.

The chain combines TRBV5-1 with TRBJ1-1, with D unclear. Germline V lookup: CDR1 SGHRS, CDR2 YFSETQ. The CDR3 length is 15 residues. Trimming took off 1 base at V and 3 bases at J, with 13 bases between the two ends. The CDR3 DNA reads TGCGCCAGCAGCTTGCCGCCGGGAGGTGACACTGAAGCTTTCTTT. Its translation: CASSLPPGGDTEAFF.

The sample holds many counts of this clonotype. The genes are TRBV5-1 and TRBJ2-1; 15 bases align to TRBD2. CDR1 SGHRS and CDR2 YFSETQ come from the germline V gene. V shed 4 bases, J shed 10 bases, and the junction held 3 bases outside the gene matches. The CDR3 length is 14 residues. CDR3 in DNA: TGCGCCAGCAGCCCCGGACTAGCGGGAGGGGAGCAGTTCTTC. Translating gives CASSPGLAGGEQFF.

This clonotype was observed a few times. The chain combines TRBV20-1 with TRBJ2-1; D is tentatively TRBD1 or TRBD2 (5 bases each). The CDR3 is made up of 13 amino acids. Trimming stripped 7 bases from V and 7 bases from J, with 17 bases between. Germline V gene sequence: CDR1 DFQATT, CDR2 SNEGSKA (reference sequence). The CDR3 nucleotides are TGCAGTGGGGGGTGGGGCGGCCTAAATGAGCAGTTCTTC. It encodes CSGGWGGLNEQFF.